Listed below are T cell receptor beta chains from one sample, sequenced in a study of cytomegalovirus exposure and HLA in healthy donors. The repertoire was sequenced with immunoSEQ multiplex PCR; TCRdb's copy has only in-frame clones and lacks some. Among over 70,000 clones listed, about 77% were seen once. Sequencing was done on a sample of PBMCs. The receptors here all came from a male donor in good health and CMV-seropositive. CDR3s include the opening cysteine and the closing phenylalanine or tryptophan. The D gene is left open where the match is weak. Not every row has a clone size; where given, it reads once, few, many or a size class.

V gene,clone size,D gene,J gene,CDR3 protein,CDR3 DNA
TRBV14,few,-,TRBJ2-2,CASSQLERATGELFF,TGTGCCAGCAGCCAACTGGAGAGGGCCACCGGGGAGCTGTTTTTT
TRBV9,-,TRBD2,TRBJ2-1,CASSVRLAGDNEQFF,TGTGCCAGCAGCGTTAGACTAGCGGGAGACAATGAGCAGTTCTTC
TRBV7-2,once,-,TRBJ2-1,CASSENSWNEQFF,TGTGCCAGCAGCGAGAACAGTTGGAATGAGCAGTTCTTC
TRBV28,-,-,TRBJ1-5,CASSYNPLTSYQPQHF,TGTGCCAGCAGTTACAACCCCCTGACAAGTTATCAGCCCCAGCATTTT
TRBV7-9,few,-,TRBJ1-4,CASSPGRDNEKLFF,TGTGCCAGCAGCCCCGGGAGGGATAATGAAAAACTGTTTTTT
TRBV5-1,-,TRBD1,TRBJ1-2,CASSSGTGENGYTF,TGCGCCAGCAGCTCGGGAACAGGGGAAAATGGCTACACCTTC
TRBV7-2,-,TRBD2,TRBJ2-7,CASSRTSFEQYF,TGTGCCAGCAGCCGGACTAGCTTCGAGCAGTACTTC
TRBV5-1,-,-,TRBJ1-1,CASSLVANTEAFF,TGCGCCAGCAGCTTGGTAGCTAACACTGAAGCTTTCTTT
TRBV11-3,-,-,TRBJ1-1,CASSSGNRVSGDTEAFF,TGTGCCAGCAGCTCCGGTAACAGGGTCTCGGGTGACACTGAAGCTTTCTTT
TRBV5-4,-,TRBD2,TRBJ2-7,CASSLDLTSGSHF,TGTGCCAGCAGCTTGGACCTGACTAGCGGGAGCCACTTC
TRBV6-5,-,-,TRBJ2-7,CASSYSLAYEQYF,TGTGCCAGCAGTTACTCCCTAGCCTACGAGCAGTACTTC
TRBV28,-,-,TRBJ1-3,CASSLFNLRSSGNTIYF,TGTGCCAGCAGTTTATTCAATTTGAGGTCCTCTGGAAACACCATATATTTT
TRBV25-1,-,-,TRBJ1-5,CASSEWGTFGPQHF,TGTGCCAGCAGTGAATGGGGGACTTTCGGACCCCAGCATTTT
TRBV6-1,-,TRBD1,TRBJ1-2,CASSQRGQGAVGYTF,TGTGCCAGCAGCCAAAGGGGACAGGGGGCAGTTGGCTACACCTTC
TRBV19,-,TRBD2,TRBJ2-1,CASSLSAGPSYNEQFF,TGTGCCAGTAGTTTATCAGCGGGACCCTCCTACAATGAGCAGTTCTTC
TRBV15,-,TRBD2,TRBJ2-7,CATSREQRLAAQSYEQYF,TGTGCCACCAGCAGAGAACAGCGACTAGCGGCCCAGTCCTACGAGCAGTACTTC
TRBV28,-,TRBD1,TRBJ1-5,CASSLRIGTGSNQPQHF,TGTGCCAGCAGTTTGAGGATCGGGACAGGGAGCAATCAGCCCCAGCATTTT
TRBV28,-,TRBD2,TRBJ2-7,CASSLPGGSYEQYF,TGTGCCAGCTCCCTCCCCGGGGGGTCCTACGAGCAGTACTTC
TRBV27,-,TRBD2,TRBJ2-2,CASRGFSGRYTGELFF,TGTGCCAGCAGGGGTTTTAGCGGGAGATACACCGGGGAGCTGTTTTTT
TRBV11-2,-,-,TRBJ1-6,CASSPLTGRVGSPLHF,TGTGCCAGCTCTCCCCTAACGGGCAGGGTGGGTTCACCCCTCCACTTT